These T cell receptor beta chains were read from a single sample in a study of blood T cell repertoires in COVID-19. The data were produced by immunoSEQ multiplex PCR, yet TCRdb's version contains in-frame clones alone and is incomplete. The sample lists over 200,000 clones, about nine tenths occurring once. The sequencing input was peripheral blood. The receptor set was obtained from a man aged 40-49 years who had recovered from COVID-19. Each CDR3 is given with its conserved first and last residue. A D gene is named only where the DNA matches it firmly. Size is stated for part of the rows, as once, few or many counts, or as a class when the clone is expanded.

.,13,.,TRBV11-2,TRBJ2-7,TGTGCCAGCAGCTTAGTTGGCGCGGGCGAGCAGTACTTC,CASSLVGAGEQYF
.,13,.,TRBV10-3,TRBJ2-1,TGTGCCATCACCAGCCGGGACTCCAATGAGCAGTTCTTC,CAITSRDSNEQFF
.,15,.,TRBV6-5,TRBJ2-2,TGTGCCAGCAGTTACTCGAATACAGGCGCCGGGGAGCTGTTTTTT,CASSYSNTGAGELFF
.,16,.,TRBV19,TRBJ2-3,TGTGCCAGTAGTGGGGCCGCGGTGGGCAGCACAGATACGCAGTATTTT,CASSGAAVGSTDTQYF
.,15,.,TRBV5-4,TRBJ2-5,TGTGCCAGCAGCTCGGGTCTAGCGACGCCAGAGACCCAGTACTTC,CASSSGLATPETQYF
.,14,TRBD2,TRBV5-1,TRBJ2-7,TGCGCCAGCAGCTTGGCTCTTAGCGGGAGCGAGCAGTACTTC,CASSLALSGSEQYF
.,14,TRBD2,TRBV14,TRBJ2-1,TGTGCCAGCAGCCAAGCGGGTGGCGGGAGGGCCTTGTTCTTC,CASSQAGGGRALFF
few,15,.,TRBV6-6,TRBJ1-6,TGTGCCAGCAGTTCCACGGGGGTCAGGAATTCACCCCTCCACTTT,CASSSTGVRNSPLHF
once,14,.,TRBV6-5,TRBJ2-7,TGTGCCACCTCAACAGCAAAGGATTACTACGAGCAGTACTTC,CATSTAKDYYEQYF
.,17,TRBD2,TRBV2,TRBJ2-6,TGTGCCAGCAGCGGGACTAGCGGAACCCCTGGGGCCAACGTCCTGACTTTC,CASSGTSGTPGANVLTF
.,21,TRBD2,TRBV10-3,TRBJ2-3,TGTGCCATCAGTGCGCCTAGCACCAGCGGGAGGGCCAAAGGCCCCGGGGATACGCAGTATTTT,CAISAPSTSGRAKGPGDTQYF
.,14,.,TRBV6-5,TRBJ1-2,TGTGCCAGCAGTTACGCGGCGACAGCGTATGGCTACACCTTC,CASSYAATAYGYTF
.,15,.,TRBV6-5,TRBJ2-1,TGTGCCAGCAGAAACGGCGGAAGCTCCTACAATGAGCAGTTCTTC,CASRNGGSSYNEQFF
.,13,TRBD1,TRBV12-3/TRBV12-4,TRBJ1-2,TGTGCCAGCAGCCCGGACAGGGGTCCTGGCTACACCTTC,CASSPDRGPGYTF
.,15,TRBD2,TRBV5-1,TRBJ2-1,TGCGCCAGCGGGACGAGCGGGAGCACCTACAATGAGCAGTTCTTC,CASGTSGSTYNEQFF
.,17,TRBD1,TRBV5-1,TRBJ1-3,TGCGCCAGCAGCTTGGGGAACAGGGGGCTGACGGGAAACACCATATATTTT,CASSLGNRGLTGNTIYF
.,14,TRBD1,TRBV13,TRBJ2-7,TGTGCCAGCAGCTTACGGGGACAGACCTACGAGCAGTACTTC,CASSLRGQTYEQYF
.,14,TRBD1,TRBV5-1,TRBJ2-5,TGCGCCAGCAGCGCGGGACAGGGGGCCGAGACCCAGTACTTC,CASSAGQGAETQYF
once,14,TRBD1,TRBV19,TRBJ1-5,TGTGCCAGCGGGGACAGGGGGCTGTCTCAGCCCCAGCATTTT,CASGDRGLSQPQHF
.,14,.,TRBV11-3,TRBJ2-1,TGTGCCAGCAGCTTAGAAGGCAGGGAGGATGAGCAGTTCTTC,CASSLEGREDEQFF
.,16,.,TRBV7-9,TRBJ1-6,TGTGCCAGCAGCTTCCCGCTAATAGGGGAAAATTCACCCCTCCACTTT,CASSFPLIGENSPLHF
.,14,.,TRBV6-5,TRBJ2-5,TGTGCCAGCAGTACGCCCCAAGCCTACGAGACCCAGTACTTC,CASSTPQAYETQYF
.,15,TRBD1,TRBV4-3,TRBJ2-7,TGCGCCAGCAGCCAAGCCGGGACAGGGCACTACGAGCAGTACTTC,CASSQAGTGHYEQYF
.,13,TRBD2,TRBV2,TRBJ2-7,TGTGCCAGCAGTGCTAGCGGGTGGGACGAGCAGTACTTC,CASSASGWDEQYF
.,13,.,TRBV11-2,TRBJ2-7,TGTGCCAGCAGCTCGGGACTTTCCTACGAGCAGTACTTC,CASSSGLSYEQYF
.,14,.,TRBV7-9,TRBJ2-7,TGTGCCAGCAGCTTTGACAGGAATTCCTACGAGCAGTACTTC,CASSFDRNSYEQYF
.,15,.,TRBV5-1,TRBJ2-1,TGCGCCAGCAGCTTTCCCAGGGGTTCCTACAATGAGCAGTTCTTC,CASSFPRGSYNEQFF
.,15,.,TRBV5-1,TRBJ2-3,TGCGCCAGCAGCTTGGAGCGGACTCTCGTAGATACGCAGTATTTT,CASSLERTLVDTQYF
.,15,TRBD2,TRBV2,TRBJ2-5,TGTGCCAGCAGTGAGAATCTAGCGGGTGGGGAGACCCAGTACTTC,CASSENLAGGETQYF
.,16,TRBD2,TRBV5-1,TRBJ2-3,TGCGCCAGCAGCGGGGGACTAGCGGGAGAATTAGATACGCAGTATTTT,CASSGGLAGELDTQYF
.,14,.,TRBV5-1,TRBJ2-7,TGCGCCAGCAGCTTGGATACGGTCTCCTACGAGCAGTACTTC,CASSLDTVSYEQYF
.,16,TRBD2,TRBV3-1/TRBV3-2,TRBJ2-7,TGTGCCAGCAGCCAAGATGGGCTAGCGGTCTCCTACGAGCAGTACTTC,CASSQDGLAVSYEQYF
.,15,TRBD1,TRBV11-2,TRBJ2-2,TGTGCCAGCATTCCCGGGACAGGGGGCTCCGGGGAGCTGTTTTTT,CASIPGTGGSGELFF
.,17,TRBD2,TRBV3-1/TRBV3-2,TRBJ2-7,TGTGCCAGCAGCCAAGCTCCCCCCGGGCTAGCGGGAGGCGAGCAGTACTTC,CASSQAPPGLAGGEQYF
.,14,.,TRBV7-9,TRBJ2-5,TGTGCCAGCAGCTTGGGACTGAGGCAAGAGACCCAGTACTTC,CASSLGLRQETQYF
.,13,.,TRBV12-3/TRBV12-4,TRBJ2-1,TGTGCCAGCAGTTTAGACAGAAACAATGAGCAGTTCTTC,CASSLDRNNEQFF
.,12,.,TRBV11-2,TRBJ1-5,TGTGCCAGCAGCCTGGGGGGAGGGCCCCAGCATTTT,CASSLGGGPQHF
.,18,TRBD2,TRBV7-2,TRBJ2-6,TGTGCCAGCAGCTATCTAGCGGGGGCTAGCTCTGGGGCCAACGTCCTGACTTTC,CASSYLAGASSGANVLTF
.,11,TRBD2,TRBV20-1,TRBJ2-7,TGCAGTGCGCTACTAGCGGGAGTTGAGTACTTC,CSALLAGVEYF
.,13,.,TRBV7-2,TRBJ1-5,TGTGCCAGCAGCTTAATGGAGAATCAGCCCCAGCATTTT,CASSLMENQPQHF
.,15,.,TRBV13,TRBJ1-6,TGTGCCAGCAGCCCGACCGGGGGTGGAAAATCACCCCTCCACTTT,CASSPTGGGKSPLHF
.,20,TRBD2,TRBV5-3,TRBJ2-3,TGTGCCAGAAGTCGACCTAGCGGGGGGGCGATGCCCTTCCACACAGATACGCAGTATTTT,CARSRPSGGAMPFHTDTQYF
once,15,.,TRBV11-3,TRBJ2-1,TGTGCCAGCAGCTTAGTAGGACAGCAATACAATGAGCAGTTCTTC,CASSLVGQQYNEQFF
.,16,.,TRBV1,TRBJ2-2,TGCACCAGCAGCCCCGACCTACTAGCAAACACCGGGGAGCTGTTTTTT,CTSSPDLLANTGELFF